This is a list of T cell receptor beta chains from one sample in a study of blood T cell repertoires in COVID-19. Sequencing used immunoSEQ multiplex PCR; TCRdb keeps in-frame clones, though not all of them. The table has 150,000 to 200,000 clones, about 82% seen once. Sequencing was carried out using peripheral blood. The receptor set was obtained from a young woman with acute or convalescent COVID-19. Both conserved end residues are part of each CDR3. A D gene is named only where the DNA matches it firmly. For some rows the clone size is stated as once, few or many, or as a class when expanded; others skip it.

clone size | J gene | D gene | V gene | CDR3 protein | CDR3 DNA
. | TRBJ1-6 | TRBD1 | TRBV28 | CAAQPQGAPSPLHF | TGTGCCGCCCAGCCACAGGGGGCTCCTTCACCCCTCCACTTT
. | TRBJ1-5 | TRBD1 | TRBV7-8 | CASSQTGTGWALGSNQPQHF | TGTGCCAGCAGCCAAACCGGGACAGGGTGGGCTTTAGGTAGCAATCAGCCCCAGCATTTT
. | TRBJ2-7 | . | TRBV27 | CASSPGGGPKQYF | TGTGCCAGCTCTCCGGGTGGAGGGCCTAAGCAGTACTTC
. | TRBJ2-1 | . | TRBV7-9 | CASSLQNEQFF | TGTGCCAGCAGCCTCCAGAATGAGCAGTTCTTC
once | TRBJ2-7 | . | TRBV4-1 | CASSQAGLKQYF | TGCGCCAGCAGCCAAGCAGGGTTAAAGCAGTACTTC
once | TRBJ2-6 | TRBD2 | TRBV28 | CASRAGTGGILGANVLTF | TGTGCCAGCAGAGCCGGGACGGGGGGTATCTTGGGGGCCAACGTCCTGACTTTC
. | TRBJ1-5 | TRBD1 | TRBV19 | CASSRGQAISQHF | TGTGCCAGTAGTCGGGGACAGGCTATCTCCCAGCATTTT
few | TRBJ1-6 | . | TRBV2 | CASSDGGGRLASPLHF | TGTGCCAGCAGTGACGGCGGGGGGCGGTTGGCTTCACCCCTCCACTTT
. | TRBJ2-1 | TRBD2 | TRBV27 | CASSLSIRGGDEQFF | TGTGCCAGCAGTCTAAGTATTCGGGGGGGAGATGAGCAGTTCTTC
once | TRBJ2-1 | TRBD1 | TRBV5-6 | CASREGAHEQFF | TGTGCCAGCAGAGAGGGGGCCCATGAGCAGTTCTTC
. | TRBJ2-7 | TRBD1 | TRBV5-1 | CASSLRTGDPYEQYF | TGCGCCAGCAGCCTAAGGACAGGGGATCCCTACGAGCAGTACTTC
few | TRBJ1-1 | TRBD1 | TRBV11-3 | CASSPRTGAEAFF | TGTGCCAGCAGCCCACGGACAGGGGCTGAAGCTTTCTTT
. | TRBJ2-2 | TRBD1 | TRBV29-1 | CSVKRTGIGLFF | TGCAGCGTGAAAAGGACAGGGATCGGGCTGTTTTTT
. | TRBJ2-7 | TRBD1 | TRBV6-1 | CASSEMTGTGYVEQYF | TGTGCCAGCAGTGAGATGACCGGGACAGGGTACGTCGAGCAGTACTTC
few | TRBJ2-7 | TRBD1 | TRBV11-2 | CASSDGTGLAYEQYF | TGTGCCAGCAGCGATGGGACAGGGCTTGCCTACGAGCAGTACTTC
. | TRBJ1-2 | TRBD1 | TRBV27 | CASSPLPGTVYGYTF | TGTGCCAGCAGCCCTCTACCCGGGACAGTCTATGGCTACACCTTC
. | TRBJ1-2 | . | TRBV4-3 | CASSPYRGSHGYTF | TGCGCCAGCAGCCCCTACCGCGGGAGCCACGGCTACACCTTC
once | TRBJ2-1 | TRBD1 | TRBV6-5 | CASTPTGVRNEQFF | TGTGCCAGCACCCCGACAGGGGTCAGGAATGAGCAGTTCTTC
once | TRBJ1-5 | . | TRBV28 | CASERAVRGAQHF | TGTGCCAGCGAGAGGGCAGTCCGGGGGGCCCAGCATTTT
. | TRBJ1-6 | . | TRBV5-1 | CASRRNLGDRNSPLHF | TGCGCCAGCAGGCGGAACCTCGGGGATCGGAATTCACCCCTCCACTTT
few | TRBJ1-5 | . | TRBV7-9 | CASSFNRDQPQHF | TGTGCCAGCAGCTTCAACAGGGATCAGCCCCAGCATTTT
. | TRBJ1-5 | . | TRBV11-2 | CASSLGGQGQPQHF | TGTGCCAGCAGCTTGGGGGGGCAGGGGCAGCCCCAGCATTTT
. | TRBJ2-5 | TRBD1 | TRBV7-6 | CASSPNPRTGQETQYF | TGTGCCAGCAGCCCAAACCCTAGGACAGGACAAGAGACCCAGTACTTC
. | TRBJ2-1 | . | TRBV9 | CASSVASGWEYNEQFF | TGTGCCAGCAGCGTAGCGAGCGGTTGGGAATACAATGAGCAGTTCTTC
. | TRBJ1-6 | . | TRBV7-9 | CASSNRDGLDSPFHF | TGTGCCAGCAGCAACAGGGACGGTCTTGATTCACCCTTCCACTTT
few | TRBJ2-7 | . | TRBV7-8 | CASSQDRLKIYEQYF | TGTGCCAGCAGCCAAGACAGATTAAAAATCTACGAGCAGTACTTC
. | TRBJ2-5 | . | TRBV27 | CASSFWGGMETQYF | TGTGCCAGCAGTTTCTGGGGCGGGATGGAGACCCAGTACTTC
. | TRBJ2-1 | . | TRBV6-5 | CASSQKPVNEQFF | TGTGCCAGCAGTCAAAAGCCTGTCAATGAGCAGTTCTTC
. | TRBJ2-7 | TRBD2 | TRBV6-5 | CASSYSIGLAGVEQYF | TGTGCCAGCAGTTACTCGATTGGACTAGCGGGAGTCGAGCAGTACTTC
. | TRBJ2-7 | TRBD1 | TRBV5-1 | CASSTSPGQTSYEQYF | TGCGCCAGCAGCACCAGCCCGGGACAGACCAGCTACGAGCAGTACTTC
once | TRBJ2-2 | TRBD2 | TRBV5-8 | CASSLVGTSGGLYTGELFF | TGTGCCAGCAGCTTGGTGGGGACTAGCGGGGGACTCTACACCGGGGAGCTGTTTTTT
. | TRBJ2-1 | TRBD2 | TRBV5-4 | CASSFGLAGGIYNEQFF | TGTGCCAGCAGCTTCGGGCTAGCGGGAGGAATTTACAATGAGCAGTTCTTC
few | TRBJ1-2 | . | TRBV11-2 | CASSKTQNYGYTF | TGTGCCAGCAGCAAAACACAAAACTATGGCTACACCTTC
once | TRBJ2-7 | TRBD1 | TRBV2 | CASSRPGQGTEQYF | TGTGCCAGCAGTCGCCCGGGACAGGGAACCGAGCAGTACTTC
. | TRBJ1-4 | . | TRBV6-5 | CASSYRSTNEKLFF | TGTGCCAGCAGTTATCGTTCAACTAATGAAAAACTGTTTTTT
. | TRBJ2-5 | . | TRBV7-9 | CASSLDARTGPQETQYF | TGTGCCAGCAGCTTAGATGCGCGAACAGGGCCTCAAGAGACCCAGTACTTC
. | TRBJ2-2 | . | TRBV27 | CASYSGTHNSNTGELFF | TGTGCCAGCTATTCTGGGACACATAATTCGAACACCGGGGAGCTGTTTTTT
. | TRBJ1-1 | TRBD1 | TRBV19 | CASSIVQTGARNTEAFF | TGTGCCAGTAGTATAGTTCAGACAGGGGCGCGTAACACTGAAGCTTTCTTT
. | TRBJ1-4 | . | TRBV12-3/TRBV12-4 | CASSSHTGEKLFF | TGTGCCAGCAGTTCCCACACAGGGGAAAAACTGTTTTTT
few | TRBJ1-5 | TRBD1 | TRBV2 | CASRGQGAPQPQHF | TGTGCCAGCAGGGGACAGGGGGCGCCTCAGCCCCAGCATTTT
. | TRBJ2-3 | TRBD2 | TRBV7-2 | CASSPLEGLAGGITDTQYF | TGTGCCAGCAGCCCGCTGGAGGGACTAGCGGGGGGCATCACAGATACGCAGTATTTT
. | TRBJ2-1 | . | TRBV10-3 | CAISSHSGQDNEQFF | TGTGCCATCAGTTCACACTCCGGACAAGACAATGAGCAGTTCTTC
. | TRBJ1-1 | . | TRBV6-6 | CASFKGKVTEAFF | TGTGCCAGCTTTAAGGGGAAGGTAACTGAAGCTTTCTTT
once | TRBJ2-3 | TRBD1 | TRBV15 | CATSRERGPSTDTQYF | TGTGCCACCAGCAGAGAAAGGGGGCCTAGCACAGATACGCAGTATTTT